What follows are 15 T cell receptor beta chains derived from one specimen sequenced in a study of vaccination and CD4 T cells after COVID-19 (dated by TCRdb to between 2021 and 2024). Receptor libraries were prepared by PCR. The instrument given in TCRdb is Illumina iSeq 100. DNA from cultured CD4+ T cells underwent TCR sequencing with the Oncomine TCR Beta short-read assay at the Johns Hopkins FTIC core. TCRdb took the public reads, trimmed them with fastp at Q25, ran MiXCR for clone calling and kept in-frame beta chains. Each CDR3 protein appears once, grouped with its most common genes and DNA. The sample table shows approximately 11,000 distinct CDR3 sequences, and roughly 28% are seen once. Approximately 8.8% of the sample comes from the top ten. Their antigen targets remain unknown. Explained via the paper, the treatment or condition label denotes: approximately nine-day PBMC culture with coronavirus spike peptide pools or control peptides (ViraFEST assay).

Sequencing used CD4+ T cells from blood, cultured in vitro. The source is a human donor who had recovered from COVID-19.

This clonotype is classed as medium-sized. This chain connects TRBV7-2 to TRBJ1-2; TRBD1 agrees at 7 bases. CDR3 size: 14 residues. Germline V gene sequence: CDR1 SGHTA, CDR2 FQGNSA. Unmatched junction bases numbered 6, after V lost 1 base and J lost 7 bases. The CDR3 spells CASSLGIDRAGYTF. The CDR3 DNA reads TGTGCCAGCAGCTTAGGTATTGACAGGGCTGGCTACACCTTC.

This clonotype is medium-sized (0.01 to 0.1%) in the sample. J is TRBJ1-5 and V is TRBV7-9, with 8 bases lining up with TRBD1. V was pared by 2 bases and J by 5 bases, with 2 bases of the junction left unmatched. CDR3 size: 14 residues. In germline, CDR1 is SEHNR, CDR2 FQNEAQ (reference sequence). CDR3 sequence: CASSLSGGDQPQHF. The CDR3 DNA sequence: TGTGCCAGCAGCTTATCAGGGGGCGATCAGCCCCAGCATTTT.

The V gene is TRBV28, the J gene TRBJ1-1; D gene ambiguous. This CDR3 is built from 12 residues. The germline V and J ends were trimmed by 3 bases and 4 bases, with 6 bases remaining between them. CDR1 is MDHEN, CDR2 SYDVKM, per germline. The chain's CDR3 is CASSFGPTEAFF. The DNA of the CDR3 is TGTGCCAGCAGTTTCGGGCCCACTGAAGCTTTCTTT.

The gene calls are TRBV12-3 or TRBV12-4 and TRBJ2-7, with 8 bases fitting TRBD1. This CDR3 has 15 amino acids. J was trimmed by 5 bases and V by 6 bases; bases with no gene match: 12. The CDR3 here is CASSSSQGQVHEQYF. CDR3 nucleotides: TGTGCCAGCAGCTCCTCCCAGGGACAGGTCCACGAGCAGTACTTC.

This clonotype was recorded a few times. In DNA, the CDR3 is TGTGCCAGCAGTTACTCGGGGGGAGTGGGCTACGAGCAGTACTTC. This codes for CASSYSGGVGYEQYF. The chain uses TRBV6-5 and TRBJ2-7, with D maybe TRBD2 (6 bases). The CDR3 covers 15 residues. Trimming shortened V by 0 bases and J by 3 bases, and 12 bases separated the two germline ends. Germline V gene sequence: CDR1 MNHEY, CDR2 SVGAGI.

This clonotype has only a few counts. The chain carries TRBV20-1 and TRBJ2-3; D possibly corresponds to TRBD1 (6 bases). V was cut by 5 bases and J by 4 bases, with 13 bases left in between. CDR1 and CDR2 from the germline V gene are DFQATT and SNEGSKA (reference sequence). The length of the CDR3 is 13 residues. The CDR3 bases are TGCAGTGCTGAGGCCCCAGGGGCAGATACGCAGTATTTT. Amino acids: CSAEAPGADTQYF.

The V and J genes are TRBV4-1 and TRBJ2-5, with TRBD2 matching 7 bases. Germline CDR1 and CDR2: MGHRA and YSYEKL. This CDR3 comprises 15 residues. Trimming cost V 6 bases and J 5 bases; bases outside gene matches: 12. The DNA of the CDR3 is TGCGCCAGCAGTCGGTTCGCGGGGGTAAAGGAGACCCAGTACTTC. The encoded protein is CASSRFAGVKETQYF.

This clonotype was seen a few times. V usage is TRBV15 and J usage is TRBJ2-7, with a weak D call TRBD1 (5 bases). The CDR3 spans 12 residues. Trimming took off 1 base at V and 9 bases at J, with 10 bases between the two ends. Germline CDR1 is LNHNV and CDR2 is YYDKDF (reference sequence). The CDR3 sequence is CATSRVGQGQYF. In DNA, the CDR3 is TGTGCCACCAGCAGAGTGGGGCAAGGGCAGTACTTC.

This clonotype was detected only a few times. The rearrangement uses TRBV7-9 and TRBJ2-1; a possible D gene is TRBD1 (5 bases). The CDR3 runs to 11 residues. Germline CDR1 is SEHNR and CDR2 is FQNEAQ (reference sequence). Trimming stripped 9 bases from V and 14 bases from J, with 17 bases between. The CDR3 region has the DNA TGTGCCAGTAGTACAGGCTCTCTCGAGTTCTTC. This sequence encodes CASSTGSLEFF. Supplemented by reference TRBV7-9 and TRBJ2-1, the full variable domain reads DTGVSQNPRHKITKRGQNVTFRCDPISEHNRLYWYRQTLGQGPEFLTYFQNEAQLEKSRLLSDRFSAERPKGSFSTLEIQRTEQGDSAMYLCASSTGSLEFFGPGTRLTVL.

CDR3 sequence: CASSPWGGGTDTQYF. CDR3 DNA: TGTGCCAGCTCACCATGGGGCGGGGGCACAGATACGCAGTATTTT. The chain employs TRBV18 and TRBJ2-3; TRBD2 is a possible D gene (6 bases). The V end lost 2 bases, the J end lost 1 base, and 10 bases lay between the germline ends. CDR1 is KGHSH and CDR2 is LQKENI in the germline V gene. The CDR3 extends over 15 amino acids. The whole variable domain, remainder taken from reference TRBV18 and TRBJ2-3, is NAGVMQNPRHLVRRRGQEARLRCSPMKGHSHVYWYRQLPEEGLKFMVYLQKENIIDESGMPKERFSAEFPKEGPSILRIQQVVRGDSAAYFCASSPWGGGTDTQYFGPGTRLTVL.

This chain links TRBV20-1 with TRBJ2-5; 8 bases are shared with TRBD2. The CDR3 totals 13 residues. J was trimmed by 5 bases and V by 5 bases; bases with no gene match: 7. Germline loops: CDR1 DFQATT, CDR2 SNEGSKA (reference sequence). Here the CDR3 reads CSAATSDQETQYF. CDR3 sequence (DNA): TGCAGTGCTGCGACTAGCGATCAGGAGACCCAGTACTTC.

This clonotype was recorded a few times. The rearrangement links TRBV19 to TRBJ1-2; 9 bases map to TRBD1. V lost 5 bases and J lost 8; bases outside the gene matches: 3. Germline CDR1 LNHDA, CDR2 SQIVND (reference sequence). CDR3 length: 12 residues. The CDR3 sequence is CASSLGQGGYTF. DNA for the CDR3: TGTGCCAGTAGTTTGGGACAGGGAGGCTACACCTTC. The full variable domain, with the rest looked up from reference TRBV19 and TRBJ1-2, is DGGITQSPKYLFRKEGQNVTLSCEQNLNHDAMYWYRQDPGQGLRLIYYSQIVNDFQKGDIAEGYSVSREKKESFPLTVTSAQKNPTAFYLCASSLGQGGYTFGSGTRLTVV.

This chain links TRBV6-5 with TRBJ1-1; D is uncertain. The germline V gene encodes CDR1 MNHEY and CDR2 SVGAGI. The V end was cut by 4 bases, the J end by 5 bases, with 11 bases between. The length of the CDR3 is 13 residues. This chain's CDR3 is CASSSRPETEAFF. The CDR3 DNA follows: TGTGCCAGCAGTTCCCGACCGGAGACTGAAGCTTTCTTT.

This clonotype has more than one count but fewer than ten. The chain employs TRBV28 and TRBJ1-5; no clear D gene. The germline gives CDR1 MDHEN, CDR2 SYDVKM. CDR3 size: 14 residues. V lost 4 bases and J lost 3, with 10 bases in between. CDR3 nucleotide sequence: TGTGCCAGCAGTTCCCTTGGGTCCAATCAGCCCCAGCATTTT. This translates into CASSSLGSNQPQHF.

Written as DNA, the CDR3 is TGTGCCAGCAGTTTAAGGGACGGAGGCTACGAGCAGTACTTC. Its protein product is CASSLRDGGYEQYF. The V call is TRBV27, the J call TRBJ2-7, with D perhaps matching TRBD1 or TRBD2 (5 bases each). Germline CDR1 reads MNHEY; CDR2 reads SMNVEV (reference sequence). This CDR3 is 14 amino acids long. The V end was cut by 2 bases, the J end by 3 bases, with 11 bases between.